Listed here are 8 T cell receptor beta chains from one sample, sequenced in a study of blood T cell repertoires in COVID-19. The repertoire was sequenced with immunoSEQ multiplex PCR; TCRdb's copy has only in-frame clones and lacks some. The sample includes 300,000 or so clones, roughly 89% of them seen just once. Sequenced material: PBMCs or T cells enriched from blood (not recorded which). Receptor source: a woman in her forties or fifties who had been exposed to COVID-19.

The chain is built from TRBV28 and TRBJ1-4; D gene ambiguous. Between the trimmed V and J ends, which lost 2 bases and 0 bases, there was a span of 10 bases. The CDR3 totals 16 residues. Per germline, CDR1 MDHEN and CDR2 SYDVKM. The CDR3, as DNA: TGTGCCAGCAGTTTACCAGGTTGGCCAACTAATGAAAAACTGTTTTTT. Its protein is CASSLPGWPTNEKLFF.

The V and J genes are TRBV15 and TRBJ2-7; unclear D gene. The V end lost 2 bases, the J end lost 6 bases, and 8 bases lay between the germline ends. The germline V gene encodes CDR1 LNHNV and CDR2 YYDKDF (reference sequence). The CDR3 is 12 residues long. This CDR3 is CATSRTRGEQYF. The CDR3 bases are TGTGCCACCAGCAGAACCCGCGGCGAGCAGTACTTC.

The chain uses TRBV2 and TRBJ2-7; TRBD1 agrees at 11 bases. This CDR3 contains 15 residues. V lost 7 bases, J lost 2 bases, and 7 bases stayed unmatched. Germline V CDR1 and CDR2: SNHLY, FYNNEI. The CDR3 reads CASTRDRGSPYEQYF. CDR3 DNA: TGTGCCAGCACTCGGGACAGGGGGTCACCCTACGAGCAGTACTTC.

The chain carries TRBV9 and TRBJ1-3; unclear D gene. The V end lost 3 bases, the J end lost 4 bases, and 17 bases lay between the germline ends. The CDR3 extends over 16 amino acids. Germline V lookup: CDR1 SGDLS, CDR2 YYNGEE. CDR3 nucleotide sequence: TGTGCCAGCAGCGAGACGGACTTCCTACGGGGAAACACCATATATTTT. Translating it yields CASSETDFLRGNTIYF. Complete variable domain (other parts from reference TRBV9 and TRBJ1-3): DSGVTQTPKHLITATGQRVTLRCSPRSGDLSVYWYQQSLDQGLQFLIQYYNGEERAKGNILERFSAQQFPDLHSELNLSSLELGDSALYFCASSETDFLRGNTIYFGEGSWLTVV.

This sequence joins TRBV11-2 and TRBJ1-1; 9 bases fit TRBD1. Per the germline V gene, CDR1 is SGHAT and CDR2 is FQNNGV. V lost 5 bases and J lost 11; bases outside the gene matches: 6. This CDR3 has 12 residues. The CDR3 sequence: CASSTWDRDAFF. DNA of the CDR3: TGTGCCAGCAGCACCTGGGACAGGGATGCTTTCTTT.

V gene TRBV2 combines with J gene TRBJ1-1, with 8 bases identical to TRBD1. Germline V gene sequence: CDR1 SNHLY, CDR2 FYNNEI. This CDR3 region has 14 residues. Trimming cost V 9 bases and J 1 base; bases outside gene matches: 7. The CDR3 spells CASKSTGGNTEAFF. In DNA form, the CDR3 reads TGTGCCAGTAAATCCACAGGGGGGAACACTGAAGCTTTCTTT. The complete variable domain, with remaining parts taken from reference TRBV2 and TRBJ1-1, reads EPEVTQTPSHQVTQMGQEVILRCVPISNHLYFYWYRQILGQKVEFLVSFYNNEISEKSEIFDDQFSVERPDGSNFTLKIRSTKLEDSAMYFCASKSTGGNTEAFFGQGTRLTVV.

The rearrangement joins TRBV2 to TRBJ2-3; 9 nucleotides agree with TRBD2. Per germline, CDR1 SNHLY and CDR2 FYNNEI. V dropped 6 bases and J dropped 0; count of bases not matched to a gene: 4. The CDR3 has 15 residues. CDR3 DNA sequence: TGTGCCAGCAGAAGAGCGGGGGGTAGCACAGATACGCAGTATTTT. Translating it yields CASRRAGGSTDTQYF.

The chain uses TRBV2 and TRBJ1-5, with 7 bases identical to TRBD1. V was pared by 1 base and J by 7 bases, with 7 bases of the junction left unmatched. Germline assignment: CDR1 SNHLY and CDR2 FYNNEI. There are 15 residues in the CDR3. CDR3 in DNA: TGTGCCAGCAGTGAAGGGGCAGGGGGGAGGCAGCCCCAGCATTTT. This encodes CASSEGAGGRQPQHF.